This T cell receptor beta chain appears in the sequencing data of a study of shared clonotypes between healthy human individuals. Study-level information: Two women and a few men aged 18 to 49 made up the donors. CD8 memory received one plate per donor, CD8 naive two, CD4 memory three and CD4 naive three.

The CDR3 totals 14 residues. Germline V gene lookup returns CDR1 SEHNR and CDR2 FQNEAQ (reference sequence). J lost 4 bases, V lost 5 bases, and 4 bases had no gene match. This clone was counted a single time. Naive CD8 cells lacked CD45RO and underwent positive selection for CCR7, leaving out terminally differentiated effector memory CD45RA+ cells. The assay was carried out at the deep level. Assay: immunoSEQ multiplex PCR; the TCRdb copy retains only in-frame clones and omits some. This sample has approximately 1.9 million clones, with 93% found just once. The sequenced material came from naive CD8+ T cells from PBMCs. The clonotype comes from a man aged 18-30 years in good health. Some clones in this sample may be carry-over from other donors' samples. The V gene is TRBV7-9, the J gene TRBJ1-4, with TRBD1 matching 7 bases. For the CDR3, the DNA is TGTGCCAGCAGCATCAGGGACAGTAATGAAAAACTGTTTTTT. Translated, it gives CASSIRDSNEKLFF.